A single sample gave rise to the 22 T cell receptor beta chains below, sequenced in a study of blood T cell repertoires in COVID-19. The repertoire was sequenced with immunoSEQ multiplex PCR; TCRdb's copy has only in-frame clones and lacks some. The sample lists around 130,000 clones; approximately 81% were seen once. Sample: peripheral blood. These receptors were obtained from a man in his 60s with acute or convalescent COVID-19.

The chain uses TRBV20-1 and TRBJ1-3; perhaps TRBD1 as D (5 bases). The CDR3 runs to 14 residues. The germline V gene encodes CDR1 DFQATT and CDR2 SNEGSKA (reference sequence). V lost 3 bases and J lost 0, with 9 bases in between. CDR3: CSASRGASGNTIYF. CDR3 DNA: TGCAGTGCTAGTAGGGGCGCCTCTGGAAACACCATATATTTT.

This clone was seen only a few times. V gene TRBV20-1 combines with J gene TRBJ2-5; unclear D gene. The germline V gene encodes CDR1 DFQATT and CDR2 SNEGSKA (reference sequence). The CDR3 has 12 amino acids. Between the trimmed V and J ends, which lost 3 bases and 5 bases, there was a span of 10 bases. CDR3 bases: TGCAGTGCTAGTGCCGGGTTCGAGACCCAGTACTTC. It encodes CSASAGFETQYF.

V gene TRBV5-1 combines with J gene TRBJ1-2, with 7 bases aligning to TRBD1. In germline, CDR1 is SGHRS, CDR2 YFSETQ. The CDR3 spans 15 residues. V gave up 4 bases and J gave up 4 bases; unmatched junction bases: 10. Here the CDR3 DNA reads TGCGCCAGCAGCCCGCCGGGACAGTCATTCTATGGCTACACCTTC. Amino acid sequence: CASSPPGQSFYGYTF. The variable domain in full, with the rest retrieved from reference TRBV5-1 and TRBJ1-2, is KAGVTQTPRYLIKTRGQQVTLSCSPISGHRSVSWYQQTPGQGLQFLFEYFSETQRNKGNFPGRFSGRQFSNSRSEMNVSTLELGDSALYLCASSPPGQSFYGYTFGSGTRLTVV.

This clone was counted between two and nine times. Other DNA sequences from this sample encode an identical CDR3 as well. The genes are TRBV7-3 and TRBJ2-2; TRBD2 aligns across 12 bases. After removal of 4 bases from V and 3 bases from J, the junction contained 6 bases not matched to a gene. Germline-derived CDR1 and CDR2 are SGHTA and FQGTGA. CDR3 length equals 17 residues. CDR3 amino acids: CASSSLAGGPDTGELFF. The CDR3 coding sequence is TGTGCCAGCAGCTCTCTAGCGGGAGGGCCAGACACCGGGGAGCTGTTTTTT.

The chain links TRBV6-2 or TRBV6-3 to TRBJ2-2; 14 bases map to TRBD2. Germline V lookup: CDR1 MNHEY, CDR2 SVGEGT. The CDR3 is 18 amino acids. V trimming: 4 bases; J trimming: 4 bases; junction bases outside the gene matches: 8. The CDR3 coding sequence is TGTGCCAGCAGTTTTTCGACTAGCGGGAGGGCCTTCACCGGGGAGCTGTTTTTT. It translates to CASSFSTSGRAFTGELFF.

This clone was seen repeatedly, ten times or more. CDR3 nucleotides: TGTGCCAGCAGTCAGCTAGCGGGAGGGCCGGACACCGGGGAGCTGTTTTTT. Protein: CASSQLAGGPDTGELFF. The chain has TRBV7-3 and TRBJ2-2; 12 nucleotides line up with TRBD2. J was trimmed by 3 bases and V by 6 bases; bases with no gene match: 8. Looked up from germline, CDR1 is SGHTA and CDR2 is FQGTGA. This CDR3 comprises 17 residues.

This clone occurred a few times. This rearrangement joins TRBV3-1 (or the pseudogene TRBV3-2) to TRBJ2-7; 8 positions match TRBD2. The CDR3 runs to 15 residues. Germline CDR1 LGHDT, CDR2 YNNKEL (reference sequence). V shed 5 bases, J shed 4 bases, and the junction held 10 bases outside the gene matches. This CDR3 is CASSIGTGGIYEQYF. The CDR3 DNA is TGTGCCAGCAGCATTGGTACGGGAGGGATATACGAGCAGTACTTC.

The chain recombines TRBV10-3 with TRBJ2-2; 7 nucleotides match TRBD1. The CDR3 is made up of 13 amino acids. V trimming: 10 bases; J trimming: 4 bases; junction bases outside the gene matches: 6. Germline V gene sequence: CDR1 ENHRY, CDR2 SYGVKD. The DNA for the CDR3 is TGTGCCACGGCGGCAGGGGGCACCGGGGAGCTGTTTTTT. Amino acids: CATAAGGTGELFF.

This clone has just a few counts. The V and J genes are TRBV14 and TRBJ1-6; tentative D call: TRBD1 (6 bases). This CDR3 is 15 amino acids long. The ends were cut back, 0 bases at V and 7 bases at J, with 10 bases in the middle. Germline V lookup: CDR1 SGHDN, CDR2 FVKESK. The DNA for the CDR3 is TGTGCCAGCAGCCAAGAGGGGGGGCGGAATTCACCCCTCCACTTT. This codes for CASSQEGGRNSPLHF.

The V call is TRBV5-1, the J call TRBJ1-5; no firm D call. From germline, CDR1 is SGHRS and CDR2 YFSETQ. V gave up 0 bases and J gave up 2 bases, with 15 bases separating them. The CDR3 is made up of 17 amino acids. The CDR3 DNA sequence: TGCGCCAGCAGCTTGGGTCCCCACCTAGGTGGCAATCAGCCCCAGCATTTT. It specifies CASSLGPHLGGNQPQHF.

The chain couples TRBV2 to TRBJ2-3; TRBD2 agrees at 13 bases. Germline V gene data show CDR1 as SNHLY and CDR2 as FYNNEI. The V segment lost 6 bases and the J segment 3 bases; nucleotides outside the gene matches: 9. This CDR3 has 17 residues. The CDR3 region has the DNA TGTGCCAGCAGCGATCGGACTAGCGGGAGAAGTACAGATACGCAGTATTTT. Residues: CASSDRTSGRSTDTQYF. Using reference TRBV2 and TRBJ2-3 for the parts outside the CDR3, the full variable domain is EPEVTQTPSHQVTQMGQEVILRCVPISNHLYFYWYRQILGQKVEFLVSFYNNEISEKSEIFDDQFSVERPDGSNFTLKIRSTKLEDSAMYFCASSDRTSGRSTDTQYFGPGTRLTVL.

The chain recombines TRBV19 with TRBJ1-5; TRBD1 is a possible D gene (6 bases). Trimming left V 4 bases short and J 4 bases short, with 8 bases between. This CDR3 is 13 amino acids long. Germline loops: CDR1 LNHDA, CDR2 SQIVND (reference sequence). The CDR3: CASSTDRNQPQHF. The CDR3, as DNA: TGTGCCAGTAGTACCGACAGGAATCAGCCCCAGCATTTT.

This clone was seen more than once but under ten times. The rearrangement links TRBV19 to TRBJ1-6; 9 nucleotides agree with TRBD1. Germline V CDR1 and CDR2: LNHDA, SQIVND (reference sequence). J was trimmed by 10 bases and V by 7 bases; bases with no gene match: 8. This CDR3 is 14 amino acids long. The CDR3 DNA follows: TGTGCCAGTACTCCGGGACAGGGAGAATCACCCCTCCACTTT. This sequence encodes CASTPGQGESPLHF.

Here the CDR3 DNA reads TGTGCCAGTAGTATCTCCGGGAGCTCCTACGAGCAGTACTTC. Residues: CASSISGSSYEQYF. V gene TRBV19 combines with J gene TRBJ2-7, with a tentative D call TRBD2 (6 bases). This CDR3 is built from 14 residues. Between the trimmed V and J ends, which lost 3 bases and 0 bases, there was a span of 9 bases. Germline CDR1 and CDR2: LNHDA and SQIVND (reference sequence).

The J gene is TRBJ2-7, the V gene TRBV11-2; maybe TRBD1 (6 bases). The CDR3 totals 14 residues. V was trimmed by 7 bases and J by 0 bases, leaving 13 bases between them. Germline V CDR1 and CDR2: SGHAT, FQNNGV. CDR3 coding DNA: TGTGCCAGCACCTACAGGGTTAGCTCCTACGAGCAGTACTTC. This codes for CASTYRVSSYEQYF.

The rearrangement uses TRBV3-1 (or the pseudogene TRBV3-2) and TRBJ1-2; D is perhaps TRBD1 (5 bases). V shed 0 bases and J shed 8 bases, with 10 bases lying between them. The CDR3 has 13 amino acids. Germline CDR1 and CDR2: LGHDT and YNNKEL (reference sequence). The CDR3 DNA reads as TGTGCCAGCAGCCAAGACCCTTGGACAGGCTACACCTTC. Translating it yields CASSQDPWTGYTF.

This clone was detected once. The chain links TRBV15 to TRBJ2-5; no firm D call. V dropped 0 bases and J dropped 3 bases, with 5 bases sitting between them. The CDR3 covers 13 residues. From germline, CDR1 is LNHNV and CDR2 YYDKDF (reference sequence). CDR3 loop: CATSRDTEETQYF. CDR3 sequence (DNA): TGTGCCACCAGCAGAGATACAGAAGAGACCCAGTACTTC.

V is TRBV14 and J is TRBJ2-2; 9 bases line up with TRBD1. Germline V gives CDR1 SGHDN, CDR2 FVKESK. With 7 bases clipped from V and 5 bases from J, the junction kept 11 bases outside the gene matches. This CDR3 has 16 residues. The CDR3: CASTKGTGSRTGELFF. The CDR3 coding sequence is TGTGCCAGCACCAAAGGGACAGGGTCACGGACCGGGGAGCTGTTTTTT.

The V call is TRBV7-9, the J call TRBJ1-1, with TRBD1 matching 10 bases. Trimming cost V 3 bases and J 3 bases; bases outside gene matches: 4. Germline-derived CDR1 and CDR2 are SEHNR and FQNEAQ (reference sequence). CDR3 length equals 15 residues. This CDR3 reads CASSLRQGADTEAFF. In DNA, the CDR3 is TGTGCCAGCAGCTTGAGACAGGGGGCGGACACTGAAGCTTTCTTT. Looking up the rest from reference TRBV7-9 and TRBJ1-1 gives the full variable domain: DTGVSQNPRHKITKRGQNVTFRCDPISEHNRLYWYRQTLGQGPEFLTYFQNEAQLEKSRLLSDRFSAERPKGSFSTLEIQRTEQGDSAMYLCASSLRQGADTEAFFGQGTRLTVV.

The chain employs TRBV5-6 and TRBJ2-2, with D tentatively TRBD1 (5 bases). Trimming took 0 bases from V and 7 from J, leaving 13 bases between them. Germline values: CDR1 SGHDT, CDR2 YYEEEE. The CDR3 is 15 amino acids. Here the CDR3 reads CASSLGQGFFGELFF. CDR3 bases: TGTGCCAGCAGCTTGGGGCAGGGTTTTTTCGGGGAGCTGTTTTTT.

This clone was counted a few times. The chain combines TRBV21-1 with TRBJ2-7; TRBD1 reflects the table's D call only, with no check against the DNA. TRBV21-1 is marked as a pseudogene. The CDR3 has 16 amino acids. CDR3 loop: CASSKGSRQENYEQYF. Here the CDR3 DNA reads TGTGCCAGCAGCAAAGGGTCCCGACAGGAAAACTACGAGCAGTACTTC.

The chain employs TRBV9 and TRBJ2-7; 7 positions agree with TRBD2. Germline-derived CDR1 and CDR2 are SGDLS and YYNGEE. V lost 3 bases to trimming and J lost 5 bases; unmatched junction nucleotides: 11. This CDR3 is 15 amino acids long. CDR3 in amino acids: CASSGPGGGSDEQYF. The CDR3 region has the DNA TGTGCCAGCAGCGGGCCCGGCGGGGGTAGCGACGAGCAGTACTTC.